A single sample gave rise to the 18 T cell receptor beta chains below, sequenced in a study of blood T cell repertoires in COVID-19 (dated by TCRdb to about 2020). Libraries were constructed by the immunoSEQ multiplex PCR assay. TCRdb carries this immuneACCESS record with in-frame sequences only. Its versions omit some clonotypes, under half of them owing to an unresolved V gene in the studies checked, with the rest unexplained. A total of more than 50,000 clones appear in this sample, 75% to 85% of them only once. The top ten clonotypes cover 15% to 20% of the sample. The source material was peripheral blood. The receptors were sampled from a human donor in a cohort sampled during active COVID-19.

This chain uses TRBV4-1 with TRBJ1-1; D is possibly TRBD1 (5 bases). Trimming took off 4 bases at V and 11 bases at J, with 17 bases between the two ends. The germline V gene has CDR1 MGHRA and CDR2 YSYEKL. This CDR3 is built from 13 residues. For the CDR3, the DNA is TGCGCCAGCAGCCGCGGGACCCTTACGTGGGCTTTCTTT. Its protein product is CASSRGTLTWAFF.

The table lists this clone with a few counts. The rearrangement links TRBV19 to TRBJ1-6; the match to TRBD1 covers 8 bases. J lost 0 bases, V lost 1 base, and 11 bases had no gene match. Germline V lookup: CDR1 LNHDA, CDR2 SQIVND (reference sequence). CDR3 length: 20 amino acids. In DNA, the CDR3 is TGTGCCAGTAGTATAGGAGGAGCGACAGGGGACCTCTCCTATAATTCACCCCTCCACTTT. It translates to CASSIGGATGDLSYNSPLHF.

The chain is built from TRBV30 and TRBJ1-5; TRBD1 is a possible D gene (5 bases). Germline CDR1 is GTSNPN and CDR2 is SVGIG (reference sequence). The CDR3 length is 14 residues. Between the trimmed V and J ends, which lost 0 bases and 6 bases, there was a span of 12 bases. This chain's CDR3 is CAWSVHRGSQPQHF. The CDR3 DNA follows: TGTGCCTGGAGTGTTCACCGGGGGAGTCAGCCCCAGCATTTT.

The rearrangement joins TRBV30 to TRBJ2-3; D possibly corresponds to TRBD2 (5 bases). CDR1 and CDR2 from the germline V gene are GTSNPN and SVGIG (reference sequence). V gave up 3 bases and J gave up 4 bases, with 8 bases separating them. The CDR3 totals 12 residues. The chain's CDR3 is CAWSPGSDTQYF. In nucleotides, the CDR3 is TGTGCCTGGAGCCCGGGATCAGATACGCAGTATTTT.

The chain has TRBV19 and TRBJ2-3, with TRBD2 as a possible D gene (6 bases). Germline V CDR1 and CDR2: LNHDA, SQIVND (reference sequence). V was cut by 0 bases and J by 6 bases, with 13 bases left in between. This CDR3 is built from 15 residues. The DNA for the CDR3 is TGTGCCAGTAGTATAGAAGCTCGGGGGATTGATACGCAGTATTTT. This sequence encodes CASSIEARGIDTQYF.

This rearrangement joins TRBV4-1 to TRBJ1-5; possibly TRBD1 for D (5 bases). The germline V gene has CDR1 MGHRA and CDR2 YSYEKL. CDR3 length: 15 amino acids. Trimming took 4 bases from V and 2 from J, leaving 12 bases between them. As DNA, the CDR3 is TGCGCCAGCAGCCCAGGGTCGGTTGGCAATCAGCCCCAGCATTTT. Its translation: CASSPGSVGNQPQHF.

The chain is built from TRBV7-2 and TRBJ1-1; unclear D gene. The V gene's germline CDR1 is SGHTA and CDR2 FQGNSA. The ends were cut back, 5 bases at V and 3 bases at J, with 16 bases in the middle. The length of the CDR3 is 15 residues. The CDR3 DNA reads TGTGCCAGCAGCCCTGGCGTGTGGGCCGACACTGAAGCTTTCTTT. It encodes CASSPGVWADTEAFF.

CDR3 residues: CASLGSGERTDTQYF. In DNA form, the CDR3 reads TGTGCCAGCCTGGGGAGCGGGGAAAGGACAGATACGCAGTATTTT. This chain connects TRBV9 to TRBJ2-3; 7 bases fit TRBD2. Unmatched junction bases numbered 11, after V lost 7 bases and J lost 3 bases. The CDR3 runs 15 residues. Germline values: CDR1 SGDLS, CDR2 YYNGEE.

V gene TRBV5-5 combines with J gene TRBJ1-1; possible D gene TRBD1, 5 bases. The length of the CDR3 is 14 residues. Germline CDR1 reads SGHKS; CDR2 reads YYEKEE (reference sequence). V lost 4 bases to trimming and J lost 6 bases, with 16 bases between them. Here the CDR3 reads CASSGGIESAEAFF. CDR3 in DNA: TGTGCCAGCAGCGGGGGGATTGAGTCGGCTGAAGCTTTCTTT.

V usage is TRBV5-3 and J usage is TRBJ1-1; 7 nucleotides match TRBD1. Being an ORF, TRBV5-3 has a function that is uncertain. The CDR3 runs 14 residues. Unmatched junction bases numbered 6, after V lost 6 bases and J lost 1 base. The CDR3 DNA follows: TGTGCCAGAAATTGTCACAGGGGGAACACTGAAGCTTTCTTT. This sequence encodes CARNCHRGNTEAFF.

Worth noting for this clone: Within the sample, other DNA sequences also encode this same CDR3. The chain links TRBV6-5 to TRBJ2-2, with 7 bases identical to TRBD1. There are 16 residues in the CDR3. The V segment lost 2 bases and the J segment 2 bases; nucleotides outside the gene matches: 5. Germline CDR1 and CDR2: MNHEY and SVGAGI. The CDR3, as DNA: TGTGCCAGCAGTTACAGGGGACAGATCAACACCGGGGAGCTGTTTTTT. Amino acid sequence: CASSYRGQINTGELFF.

The rearrangement joins TRBV2 to TRBJ2-1, with a weak D call TRBD1 (6 bases). V gave up 6 bases and J gave up 1 base, with 7 bases separating them. The CDR3 contains 13 residues. Germline CDR1 SNHLY, CDR2 FYNNEI. The CDR3 sequence: CASRGTSYNEQFF. In DNA, the CDR3 is TGTGCCAGCAGGGGGACATCCTACAATGAGCAGTTCTTC. Drawing the rest from reference TRBV2 and TRBJ2-1, the complete variable domain is EPEVTQTPSHQVTQMGQEVILRCVPISNHLYFYWYRQILGQKVEFLVSFYNNEISEKSEIFDDQFSVERPDGSNFTLKIRSTKLEDSAMYFCASRGTSYNEQFFGPGTRLTVL.

This clone was detected only once. The chain links TRBV4-3 to TRBJ1-2; the D gene is possibly TRBD1 (6 bases). From germline, CDR1 is LGHNA and CDR2 YSLEER. The CDR3 is 14 residues long. Trimming pared 0 bases from V and 2 bases from J, leaving 7 bases between. The chain's CDR3 is CASSQDRGNYGYTF. CDR3 DNA: TGCGCCAGCAGCCAAGATAGGGGGAACTATGGCTACACCTTC.

V gene TRBV27 combines with J gene TRBJ1-4; D is possibly TRBD1 (6 bases). The germline V gene has CDR1 MNHEY and CDR2 SMNVEV (reference sequence). V lost 5 bases and J 0 bases, leaving 13 bases between the germline ends. The CDR3 runs to 16 residues. The CDR3 DNA reads TGTGCCAGCAGTGGGTCCAAGGGGGCAACTAATGAAAAACTGTTTTTT. Translating it yields CASSGSKGATNEKLFF.

The rearrangement uses TRBV15 and TRBJ2-5; 7 nucleotides match TRBD1. The CDR3 length is 13 residues. V trimming: 5 bases; J trimming: 6 bases; junction bases outside the gene matches: 6. CDR1 LNHNV and CDR2 YYDKDF come from the germline V gene (reference sequence). CDR3 sequence (DNA): TGTGCCACCAGCCTCGTACAGGGGCAGACCCAGTACTTC. Translation gives CATSLVQGQTQYF.

The CDR3 nucleotides are TGTGCCAGCAGCCCAATGACAGGGGAGGTTGAGCAGTTCTTC. This gives the protein CASSPMTGEVEQFF. The J gene is TRBJ2-1, the V gene TRBV14; 8 positions match TRBD1. Germline lookup yields CDR1 SGHDN and CDR2 FVKESK. The CDR3 loop spans 14 amino acids. Trimming removed 4 bases from V and 9 bases from J; junction bases left unmatched: 8.

Only a few counts were recorded for this clone. The J gene is TRBJ1-2, the V gene TRBV18; 7 positions match TRBD1. V was clipped by 3 bases and J by 1 base; unmatched bases: 8. The CDR3 spans 16 residues. Germline lookup yields CDR1 KGHSH and CDR2 LQKENI. DNA for the CDR3: TGTGCCAGCTCACCGATGACAGGGACCCGTAACTATGGCTACACCTTC. Amino acids: CASSPMTGTRNYGYTF.

V gene TRBV19 combines with J gene TRBJ1-2; maybe TRBD1 (5 bases). The CDR3 is 15 amino acids. Germline V CDR1 and CDR2: LNHDA, SQIVND (reference sequence). Trimming cost V 5 bases and J 0 bases, with 13 bases left between them. The CDR3 coding sequence is TGTGCCAGTAGTCCCCGGGGGGGAGCTAACTATGGCTACACCTTC. It encodes CASSPRGGANYGYTF. The whole variable domain, filled in from reference TRBV19 and TRBJ1-2, reads DGGITQSPKYLFRKEGQNVTLSCEQNLNHDAMYWYRQDPGQGLRLIYYSQIVNDFQKGDIAEGYSVSREKKESFPLTVTSAQKNPTAFYLCASSPRGGANYGYTFGSGTRLTVV.